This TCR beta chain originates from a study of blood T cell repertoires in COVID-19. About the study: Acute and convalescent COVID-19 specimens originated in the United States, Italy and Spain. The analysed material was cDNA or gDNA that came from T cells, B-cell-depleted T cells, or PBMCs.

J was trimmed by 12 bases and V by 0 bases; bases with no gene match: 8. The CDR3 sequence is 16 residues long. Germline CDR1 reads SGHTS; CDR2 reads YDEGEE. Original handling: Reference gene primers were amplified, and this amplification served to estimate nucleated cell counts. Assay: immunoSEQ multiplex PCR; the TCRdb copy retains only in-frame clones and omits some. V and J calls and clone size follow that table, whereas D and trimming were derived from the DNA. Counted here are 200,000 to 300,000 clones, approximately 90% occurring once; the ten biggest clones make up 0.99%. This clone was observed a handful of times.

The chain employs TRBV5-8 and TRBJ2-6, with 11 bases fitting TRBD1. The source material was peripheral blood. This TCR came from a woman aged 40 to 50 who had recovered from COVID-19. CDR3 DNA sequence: TGTGCCAGCAGCTTGGCCGGACAGGGGGCCCCTATCGTCCTGACTTTC. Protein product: CASSLAGQGAPIVLTF.